Following are 30 T cell receptor beta chains from one sample sequenced in a study of T cell responses to AZD1222 COVID-19 vaccine. Profiled with immunoSEQ multiplex PCR; TCRdb holds only in-frame clones, not every one. Of 90,000 to 150,000 clones in the sample, roughly 90% were seen once. The sequences come from peripheral blood, collected on day 0 of AZD1222 vaccination. The source of these receptors is an adult in good health.

This chain joins TRBV14 and TRBJ2-7; TRBD1 matches at 9 bases. Unmatched junction bases numbered 4, after V lost 4 bases and J lost 0 bases. Germline assignment: CDR1 SGHDN and CDR2 FVKESK. The CDR3 extends over 15 amino acids. The CDR3 reads CASSRDRVTSYEQYF. The DNA of the CDR3 is TGTGCCAGCAGCCGGGACAGGGTGACCTCCTACGAGCAGTACTTC.

The chain combines TRBV5-1 with TRBJ1-1; TRBD1 aligns across 11 bases. The V segment lost 2 bases and the J segment 6 bases; nucleotides outside the gene matches: 9. This CDR3 contains 16 residues. Germline V gene lookup returns CDR1 SGHRS and CDR2 YFSETQ. In nucleotides, the CDR3 is TGCGCCAGCAGCTTTGGACAGGGGGCGGTAATCGCTGAAGCTTTCTTT. Protein: CASSFGQGAVIAEAFF.

V gene TRBV5-1 combines with J gene TRBJ2-4; tentatively, D is TRBD1 (6 bases). The ends were cut back, 2 bases at V and 3 bases at J, with 12 bases in the middle. The CDR3 is made up of 15 amino acids. Germline CDR1 and CDR2: SGHRS and YFSETQ. The CDR3 region is CASSFAGTNKNIQYF. The CDR3 DNA sequence: TGCGCCAGCAGCTTTGCCGGGACAAACAAAAACATTCAGTACTTC.

This chain uses TRBV12-3 or TRBV12-4 with TRBJ1-1; D is ambiguous. V was pared by 1 base and J by 2 bases, with 5 bases between. The CDR3 extends over 13 amino acids. The CDR3 DNA is TGTGCCAGCAGTTTAGAAGGTAACACTGAAGCTTTCTTT. It translates to CASSLEGNTEAFF.

This rearrangement joins TRBV6-5 to TRBJ1-1, with D hard to call. The CDR3 totals 13 residues. Per germline, CDR1 MNHEY and CDR2 SVGAGI. Trimming stripped 2 bases from V and 3 bases from J, with 7 bases between. In DNA, the CDR3 is TGTGCCAGCAGTTACCACCTCGACACTGAAGCTTTCTTT. It translates to CASSYHLDTEAFF.

V is TRBV28 and J is TRBJ1-5; 7 nucleotides line up with TRBD1. This CDR3 is 17 amino acids long. Germline loops: CDR1 MDHEN, CDR2 SYDVKM. Trimming cost V 5 bases and J 0 bases; bases outside gene matches: 10. In DNA form, the CDR3 reads TGTGCCAGCAGTCCGACCGGACAGGCACTTAGCAATCAGCCCCAGCATTTT. This gives the protein CASSPTGQALSNQPQHF.

This clone occurred once. The chain couples TRBV7-6 to TRBJ1-1; tentative D call: TRBD1 (6 bases). This CDR3 region has 15 residues. Germline-derived CDR1 and CDR2 are SGHVS and FNYEAQ. With 5 bases removed from V and 5 bases from J, the gap between germline ends came to 18 bases. The CDR3 loop reads CASSKGNRVQTEAFF. The CDR3 DNA follows: TGTGCCAGCAGCAAGGGGAACAGGGTACAAACTGAAGCTTTCTTT.

The chain is built from TRBV28 and TRBJ2-5; 8 bases are a match to TRBD2. Germline V CDR1 and CDR2: MDHEN, SYDVKM. There are 15 residues in the CDR3. V shed 7 bases, J shed 4 bases, and the junction held 11 bases outside the gene matches. CDR3 DNA: TGTGCCAGCACCTTAAGACTAGCGAGGACAGAGACCCAGTACTTC. Protein sequence: CASTLRLARTETQYF.

The rearrangement links TRBV7-3 to TRBJ2-3; D not resolved. CDR1 and CDR2 (germline): SGHTA, FQGTGA. V gave up 5 bases and J gave up 3 bases, with 24 bases separating them. The CDR3 runs to 18 residues. DNA for the CDR3: TGTGCCAGCAGCCCCCAGTGCGGTCAGGTAGGTTTGACAGATACGCAGTATTTT. This gives the protein CASSPQCGQVGLTDTQYF.

The genes are TRBV28 and TRBJ2-7; 9 bases fit TRBD1. Germline V CDR1 and CDR2: MDHEN, SYDVKM. The V and J ends lost 7 bases and 4 bases, in that order; junction bases with no gene match: 11. This CDR3 has 15 amino acids. The CDR3 loop reads CASTLVGTGPYEQYF. CDR3 nucleotides: TGTGCCAGCACCTTGGTAGGGACAGGGCCATACGAGCAGTACTTC.

This sequence joins TRBV14 and TRBJ1-3, with D unresolved. Trimming shortened V by 1 base and J by 9 bases, and 13 bases separated the two germline ends. This CDR3 is built from 14 residues. Germline lookup yields CDR1 SGHDN and CDR2 FVKESK. The CDR3 nucleotides are TGTGCCAGCAGCCAAGTAGCCATGCGAAGCACCATATATTTT. It is translated as CASSQVAMRSTIYF.

The rearrangement uses TRBV4-1 and TRBJ2-7; TRBD2 matches 8 bases. Losses at the gene ends were 0 bases for V and 5 bases for J; bases not matched to a gene: 6. Germline CDR1 is MGHRA and CDR2 is YSYEKL. This CDR3 comprises 15 residues. The CDR3 is CASSQDHPGGDEQYF. DNA for the CDR3: TGCGCCAGCAGCCAAGATCATCCGGGAGGGGACGAGCAGTACTTC.

V is TRBV15 and J is TRBJ2-3, with TRBD1 matching over 7 bases. Trimming removed 0 bases from V and 0 bases from J; junction bases left unmatched: 6. CDR1 is LNHNV, CDR2 YYDKDF, per germline (reference sequence). This CDR3 has 17 amino acids. The CDR3 DNA sequence: TGTGCCACCAGCAGAGATAGGGGGCTACGGAGCACAGATACGCAGTATTTT. Its translation: CATSRDRGLRSTDTQYF.

The chain carries TRBV4-1 and TRBJ1-1; D is ambiguous. CDR3 length equals 14 residues. The germline V and J ends were trimmed by 4 bases and 1 base, with 10 bases remaining between them. Per germline, CDR1 MGHRA and CDR2 YSYEKL. The CDR3, as DNA: TGCGCCAGCAGCCGTCAGGAGGGGAACACTGAAGCTTTCTTT. Protein: CASSRQEGNTEAFF.

The chain has TRBV6-5 and TRBJ1-2; tentatively, D is TRBD1 (6 bases). V was cut by 5 bases and J by 0 bases, with 7 bases left in between. From germline, CDR1 is MNHEY and CDR2 SVGAGI. The CDR3 runs to 13 residues. The CDR3 bases are TGTGCCAGCAGTCGACAGGCTAACTATGGCTACACCTTC. It codes for CASSRQANYGYTF.

The rearrangement joins TRBV15 to TRBJ1-1; D is unresolved. Trimming shortened V by 0 bases and J by 6 bases, and 11 bases separated the two germline ends. CDR1 is LNHNV, CDR2 YYDKDF, per germline (reference sequence). The CDR3 length is 14 residues. The CDR3, as DNA: TGTGCCACCAGCAGAGATGGAGGGTTATCTGAAGCTTTCTTT. This gives the protein CATSRDGGLSEAFF.

This chain joins TRBV2 and TRBJ1-2; 7 bases map to TRBD1. CDR3 length: 14 residues. CDR1 is SNHLY and CDR2 is FYNNEI in the germline V gene. Trimming at V came to 6 bases and at J to 6 bases, leaving 10 bases not matched to a gene. The CDR3 DNA follows: TGTGCCAGCAGCATGACAATGACAGGGAATGGCTACACCTTC. This gives the protein CASSMTMTGNGYTF.

In nucleotides, the CDR3 is TGTGCCTGGAGCCGGGAGGCAGATACGCAGTATTTT. This translates into CAWSREADTQYF. This chain uses TRBV30 with TRBJ2-3; 7 nucleotides agree with TRBD2. The CDR3 has 12 residues. V lost 3 bases, J lost 4 bases, and 1 base stayed unmatched. From germline, CDR1 is GTSNPN and CDR2 SVGIG (reference sequence).

The chain carries TRBV3-1 (or the pseudogene TRBV3-2) and TRBJ1-2, with 9 positions matching TRBD1. Germline CDR1 is LGHDT and CDR2 is YNNKEL (reference sequence). J gave up 7 bases and V 5 bases, and 8 bases lay outside the gene matches. The CDR3 contains 14 residues. CDR3 DNA sequence: TGTGCCAGCAGCAACCGGGACAGGGTCTCTGGCTACACCTTC. This translates into CASSNRDRVSGYTF.

The rearrangement uses TRBV6-1 and TRBJ1-2, with D hard to call. V was shortened by 1 base and J by 5 bases, with 11 bases between the two germline ends. CDR3 length: 14 amino acids. CDR1 is MNHNS and CDR2 is SASEGT in the germline V gene. The CDR3 protein is CASSEGSRAYGYTF. DNA of the CDR3: TGTGCCAGCAGTGAAGGAAGTAGGGCATATGGCTACACCTTC.

This clone is a singleton in its sample. V and J are TRBV5-4 and TRBJ2-5; TRBD2 matches at 10 bases. The CDR3 spans 15 residues. The junction had 7 bases not matched to a gene; V was cut back by 6 bases and J by 2 bases. In germline, CDR1 is SGHNT, CDR2 YYREEE (reference sequence). CDR3 protein: CASTPGLAVQETQYF. The CDR3 DNA reads as TGTGCCAGCACCCCCGGACTAGCGGTTCAAGAGACCCAGTACTTC.

The rearrangement joins TRBV2 to TRBJ1-6, with 10 bases matching TRBD1. The CDR3 is 16 amino acids. Germline V CDR1 and CDR2: SNHLY, FYNNEI. Trimming took 7 bases from V and 9 from J; bases not matched to a gene: 12. The CDR3: CASNPRDRGVGSPLHF. CDR3 DNA sequence: TGTGCCAGCAATCCTCGGGACAGGGGCGTCGGTTCACCCCTCCACTTT.

This chain joins TRBV2 and TRBJ2-1; D might be TRBD2 (5 bases). V was pared by 4 bases and J by 9 bases, with 13 bases between. The CDR3 spans 13 residues. CDR1 and CDR2 from the germline V gene are SNHLY and FYNNEI. In DNA, the CDR3 is TGTGCCAGCAGTGTCCTAGCAGAGGCTGAGCAGTTCTTC. It specifies CASSVLAEAEQFF.

Here the CDR3 DNA reads TGTGCCTGGAGGGGACTGGGGAGCTCCTACGAGCAGTACTTC. Protein: CAWRGLGSSYEQYF. The gene calls are TRBV30 and TRBJ2-7; a weak D match, TRBD2 (6 bases). V was cut by 3 bases and J by 0 bases, with 12 bases left in between. The CDR3 totals 14 residues. Germline CDR1 GTSNPN, CDR2 SVGIG (reference sequence).

This sequence joins TRBV13 and TRBJ2-3; TRBD2 aligns across 9 bases. Looked up from germline, CDR1 is PRHDT and CDR2 is FYEKMQ (reference sequence). V shed 3 bases, J shed 4 bases, and the junction held 5 bases outside the gene matches. The CDR3 contains 15 residues. The CDR3 nucleotides read TGTGCCAGCAGCTTCCGGACTAGCGCTCCAGATACGCAGTATTTT. Amino acids: CASSFRTSAPDTQYF. The full variable domain, its missing parts supplied by reference TRBV13 and TRBJ2-3, is AAGVIQSPRHLIKEKRETATLKCYPIPRHDTVYWYQQGPGQDPQFLISFYEKMQSDKGSIPDRFSAQQFSDYHSELNMSSLELGDSALYFCASSFRTSAPDTQYFGPGTRLTVL.

The rearrangement uses TRBV19 and TRBJ1-1, with a tentative D call TRBD1 (5 bases). Germline CDR1 LNHDA, CDR2 SQIVND (reference sequence). V lost 2 bases and J lost 3, with 10 bases in between. This CDR3 contains 14 residues. CDR3 nucleotide sequence: TGTGCCAGTAGTATATTCCAGGGATACACTGAAGCTTTCTTT. Translated, it gives CASSIFQGYTEAFF.

V usage is TRBV6-4 and J usage is TRBJ1-6, with a tentative D call TRBD1 (5 bases). The V end was cut by 3 bases, the J end by 2 bases, with 20 bases between. Per germline, CDR1 MRHNA and CDR2 SNTAGT. The CDR3 spans 19 residues. The CDR3 spells CASSEPNRRGRTYNSPLHF. The CDR3 DNA reads TGTGCCAGCAGTGAACCGAACAGAAGGGGAAGGACCTATAATTCACCCCTCCACTTT.

The chain couples TRBV3-1 (or the pseudogene TRBV3-2) to TRBJ1-1; D is undetermined. There are 15 residues in the CDR3. CDR1 and CDR2 (germline): LGHDT, YNNKEL (reference sequence). Trimming shortened V by 1 base and J by 8 bases, and 17 bases separated the two germline ends. CDR3 nucleotides: TGTGCCAGCAGCCAAGCAGAACTAATTGGTACAGAAGCTTTCTTT. Its protein product is CASSQAELIGTEAFF.

V and J are TRBV28 and TRBJ1-2, with D uncertain. This CDR3 comprises 12 residues. Germline loops: CDR1 MDHEN, CDR2 SYDVKM. Deletions cut 10 bases from V and 2 bases from J, with 11 bases between. CDR3 sequence reads: CATKTPNYGYTF. DNA of the CDR3: TGTGCCACGAAAACACCAAACTATGGCTACACCTTC.

This chain joins TRBV7-3 and TRBJ1-1, with D unresolved. V lost 2 bases and J lost 3, with 13 bases in between. Germline V gene data show CDR1 as SGHTA and CDR2 as FQGTGA. The CDR3 covers 15 residues. CDR3 nucleotide sequence: TGTGCCAGCAGCTTAGCGGGATTAGGCTACACTGAAGCTTTCTTT. This encodes CASSLAGLGYTEAFF. The whole variable domain, remainder taken from reference TRBV7-3 and TRBJ1-1, is GAGVSQTPSNKVTEKGKYVELRCDPISGHTALYWYRQSLGQGPEFLIYFQGTGAADDSGLPNDRFFAVRPEGSVSTLKIQRTERGDSAVYLCASSLAGLGYTEAFFGQGTRLTVV.